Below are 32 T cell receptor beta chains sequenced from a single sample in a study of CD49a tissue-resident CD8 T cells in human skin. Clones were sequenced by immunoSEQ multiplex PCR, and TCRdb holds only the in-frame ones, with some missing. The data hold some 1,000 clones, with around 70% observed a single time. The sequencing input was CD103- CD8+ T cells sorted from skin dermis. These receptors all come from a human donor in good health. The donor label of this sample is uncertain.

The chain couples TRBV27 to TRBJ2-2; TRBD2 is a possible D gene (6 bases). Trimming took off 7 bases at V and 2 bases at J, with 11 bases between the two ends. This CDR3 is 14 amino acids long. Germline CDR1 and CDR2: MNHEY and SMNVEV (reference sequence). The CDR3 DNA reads TGTGCCAGCACCTTGCGGGGTAACACCGGGGAGCTGTTTTTT. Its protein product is CASTLRGNTGELFF.

CDR3 DNA sequence: TGTGCCAGCAGCCCCAAGAGGGGGGAGCTGTTTTTT. The encoded protein is CASSPKRGELFF. The rearrangement links TRBV9 to TRBJ2-2; unclear D gene. The germline gives CDR1 SGDLS, CDR2 YYNGEE. Deletions cut 4 bases from V and 8 bases from J, with 9 bases between. The CDR3 spans 12 residues.

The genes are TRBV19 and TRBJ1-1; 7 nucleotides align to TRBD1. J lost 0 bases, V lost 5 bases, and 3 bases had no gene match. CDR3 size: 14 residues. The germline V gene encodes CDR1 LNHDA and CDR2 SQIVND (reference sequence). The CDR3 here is CASSHGTVNTEAFF. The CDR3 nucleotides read TGTGCCAGTAGTCACGGGACAGTGAACACTGAAGCTTTCTTT.

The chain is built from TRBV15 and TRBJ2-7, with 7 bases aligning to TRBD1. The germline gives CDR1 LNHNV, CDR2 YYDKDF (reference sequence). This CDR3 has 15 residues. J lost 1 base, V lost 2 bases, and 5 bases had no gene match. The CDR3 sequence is CATSRHDRESYEQYF. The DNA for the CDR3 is TGTGCCACCAGCAGACACGACAGGGAGTCCTACGAGCAGTACTTC.

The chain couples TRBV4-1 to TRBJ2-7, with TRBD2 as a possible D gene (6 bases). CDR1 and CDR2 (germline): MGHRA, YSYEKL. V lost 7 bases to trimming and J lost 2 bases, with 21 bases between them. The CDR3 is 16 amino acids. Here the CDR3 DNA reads TGCGCCAGCACTCCCCACTATCATCGACTAGCCTACGAGCAGTACTTC. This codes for CASTPHYHRLAYEQYF.

Written as DNA, the CDR3 is TGTGCCAGCAGCGCCTATAGGGGCAGGGGGGTTTATGGCTACACCTTC. The encoded protein is CASSAYRGRGVYGYTF. The chain links TRBV9 to TRBJ1-2; 7 bases align to TRBD1. Germline loops: CDR1 SGDLS, CDR2 YYNGEE. This CDR3 comprises 16 residues. V dropped 3 bases and J dropped 5; count of bases not matched to a gene: 13.

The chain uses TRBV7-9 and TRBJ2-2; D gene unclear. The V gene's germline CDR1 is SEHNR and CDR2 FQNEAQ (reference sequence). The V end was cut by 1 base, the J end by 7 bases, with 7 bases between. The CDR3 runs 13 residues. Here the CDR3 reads CASSLVGRGELFF. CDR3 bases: TGTGCCAGCAGCTTAGTGGGCCGCGGGGAGCTGTTTTTT.

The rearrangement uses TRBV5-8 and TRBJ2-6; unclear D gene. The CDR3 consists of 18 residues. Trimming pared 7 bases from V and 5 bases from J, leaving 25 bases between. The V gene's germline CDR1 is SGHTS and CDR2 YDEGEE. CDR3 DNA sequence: TGTGCCAGCTCAGATTCTCATCCACACAAAAGTCGGGCCAACGTCCTGACTTTC. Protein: CASSDSHPHKSRANVLTF.

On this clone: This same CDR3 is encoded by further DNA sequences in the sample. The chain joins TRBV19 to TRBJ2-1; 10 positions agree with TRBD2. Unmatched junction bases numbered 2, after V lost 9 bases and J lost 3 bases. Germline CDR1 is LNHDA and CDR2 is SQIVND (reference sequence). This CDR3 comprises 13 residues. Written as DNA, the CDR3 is TGTGCCAGCAGACTAGCGGGCTACAATGAGCAGTTCTTC. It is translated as CASRLAGYNEQFF. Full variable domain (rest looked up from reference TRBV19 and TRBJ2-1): DGGITQSPKYLFRKEGQNVTLSCEQNLNHDAMYWYRQDPGQGLRLIYYSQIVNDFQKGDIAEGYSVSREKKESFPLTVTSAQKNPTAFYLCASRLAGYNEQFFGPGTRLTVL.

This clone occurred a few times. CDR3 coding DNA: TGTGCCAGCAGCTCCCTCGGGACTAGCGGTAGCTCCTACAATGAGCAGTTCTTC. It codes for CASSSLGTSGSSYNEQFF. The chain recombines TRBV7-9 with TRBJ2-1; 11 bases agree with TRBD2. The CDR3 has 18 residues. Trimming removed 4 bases from V and 0 bases from J; junction bases left unmatched: 8. Germline V gives CDR1 SEHNR, CDR2 FQNEAQ (reference sequence). The full variable domain, rest sourced from reference TRBV7-9 and TRBJ2-1, is DTGVSQNPRHKITKRGQNVTFRCDPISEHNRLYWYRQTLGQGPEFLTYFQNEAQLEKSRLLSDRFSAERPKGSFSTLEIQRTEQGDSAMYLCASSSLGTSGSSYNEQFFGPGTRLTVL.

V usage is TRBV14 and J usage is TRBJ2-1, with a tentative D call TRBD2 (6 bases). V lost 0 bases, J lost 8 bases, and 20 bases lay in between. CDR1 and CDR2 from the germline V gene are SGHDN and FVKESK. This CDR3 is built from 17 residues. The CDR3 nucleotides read TGTGCCAGCAGCCAAGAGTTGGGGGGACCCTTCCACTATGAGCAGTTCTTC. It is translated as CASSQELGGPFHYEQFF.

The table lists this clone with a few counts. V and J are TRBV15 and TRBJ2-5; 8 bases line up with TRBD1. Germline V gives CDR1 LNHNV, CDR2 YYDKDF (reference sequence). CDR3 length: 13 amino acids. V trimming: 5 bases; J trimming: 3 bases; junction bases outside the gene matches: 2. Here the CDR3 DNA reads TGTGCCACCAGCTGGACAGGGAAAGAGACCCAGTACTTC. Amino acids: CATSWTGKETQYF.

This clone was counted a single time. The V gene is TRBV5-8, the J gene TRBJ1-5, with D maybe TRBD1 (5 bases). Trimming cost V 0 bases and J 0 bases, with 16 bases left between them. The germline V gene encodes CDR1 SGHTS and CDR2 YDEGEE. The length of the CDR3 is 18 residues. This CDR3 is CASSLGQGRAYSNQPQHF. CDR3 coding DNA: TGTGCCAGCAGCTTGGGCCAGGGAAGAGCTTATAGCAATCAGCCCCAGCATTTT.

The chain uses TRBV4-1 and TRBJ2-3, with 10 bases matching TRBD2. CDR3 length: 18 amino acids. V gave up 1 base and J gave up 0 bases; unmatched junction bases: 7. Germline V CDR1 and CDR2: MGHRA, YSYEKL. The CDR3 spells CASSQASGGYHSTDTQYF. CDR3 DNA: TGCGCCAGCAGCCAAGCTAGCGGGGGCTATCATAGCACAGATACGCAGTATTTT.

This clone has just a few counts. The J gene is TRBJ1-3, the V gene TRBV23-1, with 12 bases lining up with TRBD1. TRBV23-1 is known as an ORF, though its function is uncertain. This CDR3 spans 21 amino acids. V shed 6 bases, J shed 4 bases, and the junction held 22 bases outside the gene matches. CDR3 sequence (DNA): TGCGCCAGCAGGGTCGAAGTGGGGACAGGGGGCTTGTTGGGTTTAGGAAACACCATATATTTT. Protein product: CASRVEVGTGGLLGLGNTIYF.

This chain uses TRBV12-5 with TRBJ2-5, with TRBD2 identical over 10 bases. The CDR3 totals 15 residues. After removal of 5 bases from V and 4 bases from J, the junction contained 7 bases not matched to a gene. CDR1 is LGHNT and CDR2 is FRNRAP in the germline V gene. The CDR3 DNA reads TGTGCTAGTGGTGCCAGCGGGAGGGCTCTAGAGACCCAGTACTTC. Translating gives CASGASGRALETQYF.

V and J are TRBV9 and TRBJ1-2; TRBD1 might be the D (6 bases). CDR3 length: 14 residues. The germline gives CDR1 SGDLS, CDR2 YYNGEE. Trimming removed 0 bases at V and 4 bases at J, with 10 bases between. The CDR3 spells CASSVVTDSYGYTF. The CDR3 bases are TGTGCCAGCAGCGTAGTTACGGACAGCTATGGCTACACCTTC.

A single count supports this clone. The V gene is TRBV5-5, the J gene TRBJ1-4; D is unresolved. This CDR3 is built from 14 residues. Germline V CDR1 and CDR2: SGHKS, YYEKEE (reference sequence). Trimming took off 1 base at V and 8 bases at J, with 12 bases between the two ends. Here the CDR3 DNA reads TGTGCCAGCAGCTTGTACCAGGCTATGGAAAAACTGTTTTTT. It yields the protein CASSLYQAMEKLFF.

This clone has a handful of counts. The CDR3 loop reads CASSAGQAAPETQYF. The CDR3 DNA sequence: TGTGCCAGCAGCGCCGGACAGGCGGCACCAGAGACCCAGTACTTC. The rearrangement links TRBV9 to TRBJ2-5; 7 bases agree with TRBD1. The CDR3 runs 15 residues. With V trimmed by 3 bases and J by 4 bases, 9 bases remained unmatched. Germline V lookup: CDR1 SGDLS, CDR2 YYNGEE.

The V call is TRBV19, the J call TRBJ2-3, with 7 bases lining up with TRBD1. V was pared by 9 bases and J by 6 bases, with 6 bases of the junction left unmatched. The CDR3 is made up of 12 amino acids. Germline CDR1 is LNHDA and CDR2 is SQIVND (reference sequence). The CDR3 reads CASRQGLDTQYF. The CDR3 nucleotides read TGTGCCAGCCGACAGGGATTGGATACGCAGTATTTT.

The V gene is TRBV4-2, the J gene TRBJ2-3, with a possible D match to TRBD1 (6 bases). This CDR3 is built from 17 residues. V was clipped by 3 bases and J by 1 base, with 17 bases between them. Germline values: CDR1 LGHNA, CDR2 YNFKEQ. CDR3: CASSQLLGQYGTDTQYF. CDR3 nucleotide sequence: TGTGCCAGCAGCCAGCTTTTGGGACAATACGGCACAGATACGCAGTATTTT.

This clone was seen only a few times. The CDR3 sequence: CASSYWTDQPQHF. CDR3 DNA sequence: TGTGCCAGCAGTTACTGGACAGATCAGCCCCAGCATTTT. The rearrangement uses TRBV6-6 and TRBJ1-5; a weak D match, TRBD1 (6 bases). V was pared by 1 base and J by 5 bases, with 6 bases between. The CDR3 consists of 13 residues. Per germline, CDR1 MNHNY and CDR2 SVGAGI (reference sequence).

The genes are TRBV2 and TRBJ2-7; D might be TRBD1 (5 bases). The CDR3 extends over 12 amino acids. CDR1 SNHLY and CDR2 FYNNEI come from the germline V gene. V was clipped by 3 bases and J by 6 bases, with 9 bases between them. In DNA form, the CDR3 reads TGTGCCAGCAGTGACGACAGATTCGAGCAGTACTTC. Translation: CASSDDRFEQYF.

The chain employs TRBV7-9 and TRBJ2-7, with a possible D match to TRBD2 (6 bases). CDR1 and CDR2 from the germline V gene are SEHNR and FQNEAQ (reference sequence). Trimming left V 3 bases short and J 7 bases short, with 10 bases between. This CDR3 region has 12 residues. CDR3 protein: CASSLGTGEQYF. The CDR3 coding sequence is TGTGCCAGCAGCTTGGGGACTGGGGAGCAGTACTTC.

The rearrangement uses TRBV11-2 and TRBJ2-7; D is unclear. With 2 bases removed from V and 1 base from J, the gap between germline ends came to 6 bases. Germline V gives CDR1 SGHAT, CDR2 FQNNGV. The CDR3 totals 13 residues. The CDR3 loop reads CASSLQSSYEQYF. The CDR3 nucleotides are TGTGCCAGCAGCTTACAGTCATCCTACGAGCAGTACTTC.

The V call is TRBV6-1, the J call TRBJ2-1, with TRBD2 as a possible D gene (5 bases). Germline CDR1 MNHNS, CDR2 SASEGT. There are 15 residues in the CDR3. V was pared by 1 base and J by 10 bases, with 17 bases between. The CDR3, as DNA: TGTGCCAGCAGTGAAGGGAGGATACCGTTGAGGGAGCAGTTCTTC. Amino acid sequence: CASSEGRIPLREQFF.

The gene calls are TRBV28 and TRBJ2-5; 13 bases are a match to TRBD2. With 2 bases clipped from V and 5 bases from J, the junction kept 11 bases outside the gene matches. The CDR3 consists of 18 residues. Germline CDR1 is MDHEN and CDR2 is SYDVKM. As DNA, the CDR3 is TGTGCCAGCAGTTTACCCTCTCAGACTAGCGGGAGGAGTGAGACCCAGTACTTC. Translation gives CASSLPSQTSGRSETQYF.

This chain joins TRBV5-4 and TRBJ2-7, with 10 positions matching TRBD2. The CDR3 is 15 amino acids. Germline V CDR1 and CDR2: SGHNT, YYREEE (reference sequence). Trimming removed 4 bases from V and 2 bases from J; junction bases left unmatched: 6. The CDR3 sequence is CASSKGLARPYEQYF. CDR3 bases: TGTGCCAGCAGCAAGGGACTAGCGAGGCCCTACGAGCAGTACTTC.

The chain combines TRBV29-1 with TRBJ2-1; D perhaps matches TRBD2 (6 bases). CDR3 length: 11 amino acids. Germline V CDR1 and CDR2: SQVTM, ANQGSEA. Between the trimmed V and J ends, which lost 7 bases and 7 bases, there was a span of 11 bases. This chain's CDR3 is CSADSGNEQFF. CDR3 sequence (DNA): TGCAGCGCCGACAGCGGGAATGAGCAGTTCTTC.

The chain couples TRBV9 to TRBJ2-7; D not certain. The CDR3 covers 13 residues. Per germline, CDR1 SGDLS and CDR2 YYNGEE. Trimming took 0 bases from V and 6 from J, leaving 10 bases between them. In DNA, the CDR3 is TGTGCCAGCAGCGTAGGCCCTACGGGCGAGCAGTACTTC. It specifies CASSVGPTGEQYF.

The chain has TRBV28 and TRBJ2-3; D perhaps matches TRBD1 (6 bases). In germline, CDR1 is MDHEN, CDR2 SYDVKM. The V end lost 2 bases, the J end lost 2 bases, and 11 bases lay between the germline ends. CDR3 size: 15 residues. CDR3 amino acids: CASSLDRSDTDTQYF. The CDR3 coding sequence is TGTGCCAGCAGTTTAGACAGGTCGGACACAGATACGCAGTATTTT.

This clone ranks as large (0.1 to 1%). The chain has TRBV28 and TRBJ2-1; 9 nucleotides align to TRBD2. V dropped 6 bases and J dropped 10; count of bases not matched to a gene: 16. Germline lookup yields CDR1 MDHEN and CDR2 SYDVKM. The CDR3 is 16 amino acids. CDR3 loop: CASRTPLAGGPQEQFF. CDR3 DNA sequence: TGTGCCAGCAGGACTCCTTTGGCGGGAGGGCCACAAGAGCAGTTCTTC.